What follows are 5 T cell receptor beta chains derived from one specimen sequenced in a study of OX40 agonist ivuxolimab in advanced cancers. Only in-frame clones appear in the TCRdb table, and some are missing; sequencing was by immunoSEQ multiplex PCR. The sample lists tens of thousands of clones; around 90% were seen once. The sample consisted of CD4+ or CD8+ T cells sorted from blood, taken in a trial of the OX40 agonist ivuxolimab. Receptor source: an adult with an advanced solid tumor such as melanoma, head and neck, liver or kidney cancer.

The chain is built from TRBV2 and TRBJ2-7, with TRBD1 identical over 11 bases. The trim removed 8 bases at V and 5 bases at J, leaving 17 bases unmatched. The CDR3 length is 17 residues. CDR1 and CDR2 from the germline V gene are SNHLY and FYNNEI. CDR3 DNA: TGTGCCAGCGAACGGGCTCGTGATGGACAGGGGGCCAACGAGCAGTACTTC. Residues: CASERARDGQGANEQYF.

This clone was counted a single time. The chain joins TRBV7-9 to TRBJ2-1, with D possibly matching TRBD1 (7 bases). Trimming removed 4 bases from V and 6 bases from J, with 16 bases in between. The CDR3 totals 15 residues. The V gene's germline CDR1 is SEHNR and CDR2 FQNEAQ (reference sequence). The CDR3 loop reads CASSSAGGNGNEQFF. For the CDR3, the DNA is TGTGCCAGCAGCTCGGCAGGGGGGAACGGCAATGAGCAGTTCTTC.

This sequence joins TRBV4-1 and TRBJ2-3, with D perhaps TRBD2 (6 bases). The CDR3 totals 17 residues. Germline V CDR1 and CDR2: MGHRA, YSYEKL. The V gene lost 0 bases and the J gene lost 0 bases, with 13 bases spanning the gap. DNA of the CDR3: TGCGCCAGCAGCCAAGATGGTGGGGGACTTAGCACAGATACGCAGTATTTT. Its protein product is CASSQDGGGLSTDTQYF.

This chain uses TRBV30 with TRBJ2-2; TRBD2 matches 7 bases. J gave up 4 bases and V 5 bases, and 7 bases lay outside the gene matches. Germline V gene sequence: CDR1 GTSNPN, CDR2 SVGIG (reference sequence). The CDR3 has 14 amino acids. The CDR3 coding sequence is TGTGCCTGGTCGGGAGGAGGTATCACCGGGGAGCTGTTTTTT. Translation: CAWSGGGITGELFF. Combining the CDR3 with reference TRBV30 and TRBJ2-2 gives the whole variable domain SQTIHQWPATLVQPVGSPLSLECTVEGTSNPNLYWYRQAAGRGLQLLFYSVGIGQISSEVPQNLSASRPQDRQFILSSKKLLLSDSGFYLCAWSGGGITGELFFGEGSRLTVL.

The V gene is TRBV7-9, the J gene TRBJ2-1; D possibly uses TRBD1 or TRBD2 (7 bases each). With 7 bases removed from V and 7 bases from J, the gap between germline ends came to 23 bases. The CDR3 spans 16 residues. Germline-derived CDR1 and CDR2 are SEHNR and FQNEAQ (reference sequence). The CDR3 is CASIKGASGNHNEQFF. The CDR3 coding sequence is TGTGCCAGCATCAAGGGGGCTAGCGGTAACCATAATGAGCAGTTCTTC.